Listed below are T cell receptor beta chains from one sample, sequenced in a study of early stage breast cancer tumors. Data came from immunoSEQ multiplex PCR; TCRdb stores just in-frame clones and leaves some out. The sample holds about 41,000 clones, around 70% seen once. The sequenced material came from blood. The receptors were sampled from a person aged 45 to 60 with breast cancer. Both conserved end residues are part of each CDR3.

CDR3 protein: CSVGLAGGRSEQYF
V gene: TRBV29-1
J gene: TRBJ2-7

CDR3 protein: CASSPTRTGDFYGYTF
V gene: TRBV18
J gene: TRBJ1-2

CDR3 protein: CASSHPRADTYEQYF
V gene: TRBV4-1
J gene: TRBJ2-7

CDR3 protein: CSVVDRGTEAFF
V gene: TRBV29-1
J gene: TRBJ1-1

CDR3 protein: CAWRAVGGPSSYNSPLHF
V gene: TRBV30
J gene: TRBJ1-6

CDR3 protein: CASSLQRQEETQYF
V gene: TRBV5-1
J gene: TRBJ2-5

CDR3 protein: CASSNPSGSFEQYF
V gene: TRBV7-6
J gene: TRBJ2-7

CDR3 protein: CASSLVANEQFF
V gene: TRBV11-2
J gene: TRBJ2-1

CDR3 protein: CASSGGLNQPQHF
V gene: TRBV5-1
J gene: TRBJ1-5

CDR3 protein: CASRAGGAHNEQFF
V gene: TRBV6-5
J gene: TRBJ2-1

CDR3 protein: CASSDRGVRQGGEQFF
V gene: TRBV5-1
J gene: TRBJ2-1

CDR3 protein: CSVEAQDRNGYTF
V gene: TRBV29-1
J gene: TRBJ1-2

CDR3 protein: CASSSPNQPQHF
V gene: TRBV16
J gene: TRBJ1-5

CDR3 protein: CASRPGLLGNQPQHF
V gene: TRBV2
J gene: TRBJ1-5

CDR3 protein: CASSRDRRETQYF
V gene: TRBV11-3
J gene: TRBJ2-5

CDR3 protein: CSANPQETQYF
V gene: TRBV20-1
J gene: TRBJ2-5

CDR3 protein: CASSPRGLAGETQYF
V gene: TRBV9
J gene: TRBJ2-5

CDR3 protein: CASSQGQGLNTGELFF
V gene: TRBV14
J gene: TRBJ2-2

CDR3 protein: CASGGLGNTIYF
V gene: TRBV25-1
J gene: TRBJ1-3

CDR3 protein: CASSLYSETQYF
V gene: TRBV5-6
J gene: TRBJ2-5

CDR3 protein: CASRSERTGVHYGYTF
V gene: TRBV11-2
J gene: TRBJ1-2

CDR3 protein: CASRLGQLGETQYF
V gene: TRBV12-2
J gene: TRBJ2-5

CDR3 protein: CASSPAFQGDEKLFF
V gene: TRBV5-1
J gene: TRBJ1-4

CDR3 protein: CASSYGGSEAFF
V gene: TRBV6-5
J gene: TRBJ1-1

CDR3 protein: CASSLPGLAGYEQYF
V gene: TRBV5-6
J gene: TRBJ2-7

CDR3 protein: CASTSRGGTYYEQYF
V gene: TRBV6-5
J gene: TRBJ2-7

CDR3 protein: CASSVGTNGRAALKEQYF
V gene: TRBV25-1
J gene: TRBJ2-7

CDR3 protein: CASSRPQRGGTYGYTF
V gene: TRBV6-6
J gene: TRBJ1-2

CDR3 protein: CASRPRGMEDTEAFF
V gene: TRBV12-2
J gene: TRBJ1-1

CDR3 protein: CASSLDRVGADTQYF
V gene: TRBV5-1
J gene: TRBJ2-3

CDR3 protein: CASGLVLGGGRQPQHF
V gene: TRBV12-5
J gene: TRBJ1-5

CDR3 protein: CASSLGLAGGEQYF
V gene: TRBV11-2
J gene: TRBJ2-7

CDR3 protein: CASSPPRGDTDTQYF
V gene: TRBV5-6
J gene: TRBJ2-3

CDR3 protein: CASSAREGAQYGYTF
V gene: TRBV7-2
J gene: TRBJ1-2

CDR3 protein: CASSIWAGADNYGYTF
V gene: TRBV19
J gene: TRBJ1-2

CDR3 protein: CASSLLGTGGRDDGYTF
V gene: TRBV7-6
J gene: TRBJ1-2

CDR3 protein: CASSQTSGSSYNEQFF
V gene: TRBV5-1
J gene: TRBJ2-1

CDR3 protein: CAWSVQGGSQPQHF
V gene: TRBV30
J gene: TRBJ1-5

CDR3 protein: CASSSTVINSPLHF
V gene: TRBV27
J gene: TRBJ1-6

CDR3 protein: CSVPIIRAGYNEQFF
V gene: TRBV29-1
J gene: TRBJ2-1

CDR3 protein: CASSLDRTRQPQHF
V gene: TRBV27
J gene: TRBJ1-5

CDR3 protein: CASSWTSQETQYF
V gene: TRBV5-1
J gene: TRBJ2-5

CDR3 protein: CASSWGGSTDTQYF
V gene: TRBV9
J gene: TRBJ2-3

CDR3 protein: CATVGLTGGHEQYF
V gene: TRBV21-1
J gene: TRBJ2-7

CDR3 protein: CASSLSELAGVGDTQYF
V gene: TRBV7-2
J gene: TRBJ2-3

CDR3 protein: CAISGLAGTDTQYF
V gene: TRBV10-3
J gene: TRBJ2-3

CDR3 protein: CASRDFLATDTDTQYF
V gene: TRBV9
J gene: TRBJ2-3

CDR3 protein: CASSSSGNTGELFF
V gene: TRBV7-6
J gene: TRBJ2-2

CDR3 protein: CASSVDSRDYGYTF
V gene: TRBV9
J gene: TRBJ1-2

CDR3 protein: CASSVGGFGANVLTF
V gene: TRBV9
J gene: TRBJ2-6